This is a list of T cell receptor beta chains from one sample in a study of radiation and T cells in renal cell carcinoma. The table came from immunoSEQ multiplex PCR; TCRdb's copy has only in-frame clones and leaves some out. The sample has fewer than 200,000 clones; around 89% are singletons. This sample comprised blood, obtained from a patient whose treatment included radiotherapy and nephrectomy. All receptors come from a woman between 50 and 59 years old with renal cell carcinoma. Both conserved end residues are part of each CDR3. A D gene is named only where the DNA matches it firmly. Not every row has a clone size; where given, it reads once, few, many or a size class.

V gene	clone size	D gene	J gene	CDR3 DNA	CDR3 protein
TRBV18	once	.	TRBJ1-3	TGTGCCAGCTCACCCCTCGTCAAGAGCTCTGGAAACACCATATATTTT	CASSPLVKSSGNTIYF
TRBV6-5	.	.	TRBJ1-2	TGTGCCAGCAGTTACTCGACCAGTTCCTATGGCTACACCTTC	CASSYSTSSYGYTF
TRBV7-9	.	.	TRBJ2-7	TGTGCCAGCAGCTCCGGGGAAGGACCCTACGAGCAGTACTTC	CASSSGEGPYEQYF
TRBV6-6	.	.	TRBJ2-3	TGTGCCAGCAGTACGGATATCACTAGCACAGATACGCAGTATTTT	CASSTDITSTDTQYF
TRBV7-9	.	.	TRBJ2-7	TGTGCCAGCAGCCCCCCCGCAGTTCATTCCTACGAGCAGTACTTC	CASSPPAVHSYEQYF
TRBV18	.	TRBD1	TRBJ1-1	TGTGCCAGCTCACCCAATTCTCAGGGGGAGGGGACTGAAGCTTTCTTT	CASSPNSQGEGTEAFF
TRBV6-4	few	.	TRBJ1-2	TGTGCCAGCAGTGAAAGTTCGGGAAGGGGAAATGATGGCTACACCTTC	CASSESSGRGNDGYTF
TRBV5-6	.	TRBD1	TRBJ1-1	TGTGCCAGCAGCTTGGTGCAGGGGGTCGGGACTGAAGCTTTCTTT	CASSLVQGVGTEAFF
TRBV5-6	.	TRBD2	TRBJ2-3	TGTGCCAGCAGCTTAGCAAGGCGCGGGGGGGCAACAGATACGCAGTATTTT	CASSLARRGGATDTQYF
TRBV28	.	.	TRBJ1-4	TGTGCCAGCAGTTTATTAAGCGGTTCTAATGAAAAACTGTTTTTT	CASSLLSGSNEKLFF
TRBV6-5	.	.	TRBJ2-7	TGTGCCAGCAGTTACGGACCTACCTACGAGCAGTACTTC	CASSYGPTYEQYF
TRBV5-5	.	TRBD1	TRBJ1-4	TGTGCCAGCAGCCCTGACAGGGGTTACGAAAAACTGTTTTTT	CASSPDRGYEKLFF
TRBV18	.	TRBD1	TRBJ2-1	TGTGCCAGCTCATCATCCGGGACAGGGGCTTCCGATGAGCAGTTCTTC	CASSSSGTGASDEQFF
TRBV2	.	.	TRBJ2-3	TGTGCCAGCTTCCAGGGCAGCACAGATACGCAGTATTTT	CASFQGSTDTQYF
TRBV7-3	.	TRBD1	TRBJ1-1	TGTGCCAGCAGCCAGGACAGGAGGTCTGAAGCTTTCTTT	CASSQDRRSEAFF
TRBV2	few	TRBD1	TRBJ2-5	TGTGCCAGCTCCGGGACAGAGCAAGAGACCCAGTACTTC	CASSGTEQETQYF
TRBV5-1	.	.	TRBJ2-1	TGCGCCAGCAGCTTGGAAGGCGGGGGCCACAATGAGCAGTTCTTC	CASSLEGGGHNEQFF
TRBV6-6	.	TRBD1	TRBJ1-2	TGTGCCAGCAGTACGCGACAGGGGAATAACTATGGCTACACCTTC	CASSTRQGNNYGYTF
TRBV6-4	.	TRBD1	TRBJ2-3	TGTGCCAGCAGATTACAGGGGGCTAGCACAGATACGCAGTATTTT	CASRLQGASTDTQYF
TRBV7-2	.	.	TRBJ2-7	TGTGCCAGCAGTCGGGACCCCAGCTTCTCCTACGAGCAGTACTTC	CASSRDPSFSYEQYF
TRBV29-1	.	TRBD1	TRBJ1-1	TGCAGCGGCGGACAGGGGGGTACTGAAGCTTTCTTT	CSGGQGGTEAFF
TRBV18	.	.	TRBJ2-1	TGTGCCAGCTCACCCTTGAGGACAGACAATGAGCAGTTCTTC	CASSPLRTDNEQFF
TRBV29-1	.	.	TRBJ1-4	TGCAGCGTTGAGGCCGGGACTAATGAAAAACTGTTTTTT	CSVEAGTNEKLFF
TRBV9	few	.	TRBJ2-2	TGTGCCAGCAGCGCCCACGCAGGGGGGGTCAACACCGGGGAGCTGTTTTTT	CASSAHAGGVNTGELFF
TRBV19	.	.	TRBJ2-2	TGTGCCAGTAGTATGCAGGGGTGGAACACCGGGGAGCTGTTTTTT	CASSMQGWNTGELFF
TRBV11-1	.	.	TRBJ2-5	TGTGCCAGCAGATCAGCTAGGGGGACCCAGTACTTC	CASRSARGTQYF
TRBV6-1	.	.	TRBJ2-7	TGTGCCAGCAGTGAATCGGTCAGGGGTAACGAGCAGTACTTC	CASSESVRGNEQYF
TRBV9	.	TRBD1	TRBJ1-6	TGTGCCAGCAGCACCAGACAGGGAAGTTCACCCCTCCACTTT	CASSTRQGSSPLHF
TRBV2	.	.	TRBJ1-4	TGTGCCAGCACTCCTACCGGGTCGGGGAATGAAAAACTGTTTTTT	CASTPTGSGNEKLFF
TRBV19	.	.	TRBJ2-7	TGTGCCAGTGGCCCGACAGAAAGGGTGCAGTACTTC	CASGPTERVQYF
TRBV7-3	.	.	TRBJ2-1	TGTGCCAGCAGCTACAAGACAGGTACCTACAATGAGCAGTTCTTC	CASSYKTGTYNEQFF
TRBV2	.	.	TRBJ1-5	TGTGCCAGCAGTTATTCCGGGGCCTATAGCAATCAGCCCCAGCATTTT	CASSYSGAYSNQPQHF
TRBV19	.	TRBD1	TRBJ1-1	TGTGCCAGTAGTATAGGACCGGGACAGGGACGCGGTGAAGCTTTCTTT	CASSIGPGQGRGEAFF
TRBV4-1	once	TRBD1	TRBJ1-4	TGCGCCAGCAGCCACCCGAGACGGGACAGGGAAAATGAAAAACTGTTTTTT	CASSHPRRDRENEKLFF
TRBV6-1	.	TRBD1	TRBJ1-2	TGTGCCAGCAGTGAGGACATCACCGGGACAGGGGGTGGCTACACCTTC	CASSEDITGTGGGYTF
TRBV19	.	.	TRBJ1-1	TGTGCCAGTAGTTCGACAGGCAACACTGAAGCTTTCTTT	CASSSTGNTEAFF
TRBV19	.	.	TRBJ1-1	TGTGCCAGTAGTCGGCCCCGGGGGGACACTGAAGCTTTCTTT	CASSRPRGDTEAFF
TRBV7-9	.	TRBD1	TRBJ1-1	TGTGCCAGCAGCTTAGGGGACAGGGTGAACACTGAAGCTTTCTTT	CASSLGDRVNTEAFF
TRBV10-1	.	TRBD2	TRBJ2-7	TGCGCCAGCAGTCCTAGCGGGGGGGCCGACGAGCAGTACTTC	CASSPSGGADEQYF
TRBV7-9	.	.	TRBJ2-5	TGTGCCAGCAGCTCAAGCCCGCCGGGAAAAGAGACCCAGTACTTC	CASSSSPPGKETQYF
TRBV6-4	.	TRBD1	TRBJ2-3	TGTGCCAGCAGCCCCGGACAGGTTCCCAATACGCAGTATTTT	CASSPGQVPNTQYF
TRBV27	.	TRBD1	TRBJ1-5	TGTGCCAGCGGCCCTTACAGGGGGCAGAGCAATCAGCCCCAGCATTTT	CASGPYRGQSNQPQHF
TRBV5-1	once	TRBD1	TRBJ1-3	TGCGCCAGCAGCGTAGGACAGGGCCTTAGCTCTGGAAACACCATATATTTT	CASSVGQGLSSGNTIYF
TRBV7-9	.	.	TRBJ1-2	TGTGCCAGCAGCTGGACAGACTATGGCTACACCTTC	CASSWTDYGYTF
TRBV18	.	.	TRBJ1-5	TGTGCCAGCTCACCAGGTACTCAAGGACAGCCCCAGCATTTT	CASSPGTQGQPQHF